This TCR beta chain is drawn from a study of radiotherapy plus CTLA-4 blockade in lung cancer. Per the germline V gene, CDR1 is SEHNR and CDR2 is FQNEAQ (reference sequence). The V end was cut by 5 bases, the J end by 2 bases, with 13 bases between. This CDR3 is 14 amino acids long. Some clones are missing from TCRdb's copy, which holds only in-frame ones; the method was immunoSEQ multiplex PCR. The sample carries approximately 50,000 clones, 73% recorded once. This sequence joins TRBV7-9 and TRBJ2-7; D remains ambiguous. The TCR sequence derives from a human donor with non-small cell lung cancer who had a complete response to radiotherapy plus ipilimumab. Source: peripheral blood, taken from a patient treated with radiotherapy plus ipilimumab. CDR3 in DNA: TGTGCCAGCAGCCCATACAGCCAGCCCTACGAGCAGTACTTC. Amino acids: CASSPYSQPYEQYF. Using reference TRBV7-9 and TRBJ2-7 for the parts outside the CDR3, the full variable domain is DTGVSQNPRHKITKRGQNVTFRCDPISEHNRLYWYRQTLGQGPEFLTYFQNEAQLEKSRLLSDRFSAERPKGSFSTLEIQRTEQGDSAMYLCASSPYSQPYEQYFGPGTRLTVT.